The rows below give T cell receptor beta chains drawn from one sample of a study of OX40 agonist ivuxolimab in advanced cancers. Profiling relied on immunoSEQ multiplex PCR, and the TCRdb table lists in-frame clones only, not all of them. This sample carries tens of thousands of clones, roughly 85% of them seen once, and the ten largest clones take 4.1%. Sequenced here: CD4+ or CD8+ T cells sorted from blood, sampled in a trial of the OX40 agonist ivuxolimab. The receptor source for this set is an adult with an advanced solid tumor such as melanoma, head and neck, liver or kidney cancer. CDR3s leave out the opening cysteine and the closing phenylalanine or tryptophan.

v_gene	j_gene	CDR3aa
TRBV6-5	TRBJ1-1	ASSLQGGTEAF
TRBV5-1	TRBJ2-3	ASSRDRGSTDTQY
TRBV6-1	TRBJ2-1	ASSESRALAGWYEQF
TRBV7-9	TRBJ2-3	ASVGGGEDTQY
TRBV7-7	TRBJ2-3	ASSPSGGQSDTQY
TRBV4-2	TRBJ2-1	ASSRETYNEQF
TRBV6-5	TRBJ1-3	ASSLGTGSGNTIY
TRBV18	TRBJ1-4	ASSPGQGEKLF
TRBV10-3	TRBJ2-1	AISAASDEQF
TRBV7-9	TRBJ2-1	ASSSLGGTSRGVYNEQF